This T cell receptor beta chain was found in a study of neurological immune-mediated disorders. Overall study results and limits: TCR clonal expansion peaked in HTLV-1-associated myelopathy patients and was lowest in multiple sclerosis patients.

This CDR3 spans 17 amino acids. Germline V gene sequence: CDR1 SGHRS, CDR2 YFSETQ. Trimming took 0 bases from V and 5 from J; bases not matched to a gene: 11. This clonotype was seen many times. Antigen specificity is unknown. Volunteers from a blood bank in Maryland, USA, made up the healthy controls. The cDNA was generated through 5'RACE incorporating 10-nucleotide random UMIs. From 15-18 subjects, over 180 million TCR-beta sequences were obtained in each sequencing run. TCRdb re-analysed the 5' RACE reads in MiXCR, keeping a single row per CDR3 protein. The table includes some 53,000 distinct CDR3 sequences, roughly 17% detected once.

This TCR derives from a man between 60 and 75 years old in good health. Sequencing used PBMCs. The J gene is TRBJ2-1, the V gene TRBV5-1, with TRBD2 matching over 7 bases. CDR3 amino acids: CASSLGFGGSYDNEQFF. As DNA, the CDR3 is TGCGCCAGCAGCTTGGGATTTGGCGGGAGCTATGACAATGAGCAGTTCTTC.